This T cell receptor (beta chain) was sequenced during a study of cytotoxic CD8 clonotypes in ibrutinib-treated CLL. The overall study: Patients: 11 relapsed/refractory, about 14 treatment-naive, around 17 IGHV unmutated. The taking of response samples occurred after a median roughly twelve months of treatment, with a range of 6 to 36.

V lost 0 bases and J lost 5; bases outside the gene matches: 10. Germline V gene lookup returns CDR1 SGHRS and CDR2 YFSETQ. The CDR3 loop spans 18 amino acids. TCRdb's table, derived via immunoSEQ multiplex PCR, lists solely in-frame clones and lacks some. The sample lists some 300,000 clones; roughly 80% were seen once. Whole-study findings and limits: At ibrutinib response, clonality increased, and at progression it declined back toward baseline. On treatment, the uncommon public clonotypes contracted or remained stable.

A remark on this clone: The antigen remains unidentified.

The chain has TRBV5-1 and TRBJ2-2, with TRBD2 matching 10 bases. This receptor was taken from a human donor with chronic lymphocytic leukemia. The source material was PBMCs, sampled before ibrutinib treatment. CDR3 sequence (DNA): TGCGCCAGCAGCTTGGTTCCTAGCGGGAGTGGTAGTACCGGGGAGCTGTTTTTT. It translates to CASSLVPSGSGSTGELFF.